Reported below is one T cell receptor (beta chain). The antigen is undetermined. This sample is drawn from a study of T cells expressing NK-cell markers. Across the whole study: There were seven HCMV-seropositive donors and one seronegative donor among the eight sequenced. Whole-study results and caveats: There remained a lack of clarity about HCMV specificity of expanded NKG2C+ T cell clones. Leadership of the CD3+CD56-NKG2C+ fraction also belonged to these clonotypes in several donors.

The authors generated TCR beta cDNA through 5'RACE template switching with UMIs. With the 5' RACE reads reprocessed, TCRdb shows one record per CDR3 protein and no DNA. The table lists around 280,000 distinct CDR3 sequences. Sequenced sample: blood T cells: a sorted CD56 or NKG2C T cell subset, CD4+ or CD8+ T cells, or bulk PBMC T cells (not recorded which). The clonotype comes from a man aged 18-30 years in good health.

The CDR3: CASSPGGPRETQYF. The J gene is TRBJ2-5, the V gene TRBV27; absent DNA, TCRdb's TRBD2 call cannot be checked. The CDR3 is made up of 14 amino acids. CDR1 is MNHEY and CDR2 is SMNVEV in the germline V gene (reference sequence).